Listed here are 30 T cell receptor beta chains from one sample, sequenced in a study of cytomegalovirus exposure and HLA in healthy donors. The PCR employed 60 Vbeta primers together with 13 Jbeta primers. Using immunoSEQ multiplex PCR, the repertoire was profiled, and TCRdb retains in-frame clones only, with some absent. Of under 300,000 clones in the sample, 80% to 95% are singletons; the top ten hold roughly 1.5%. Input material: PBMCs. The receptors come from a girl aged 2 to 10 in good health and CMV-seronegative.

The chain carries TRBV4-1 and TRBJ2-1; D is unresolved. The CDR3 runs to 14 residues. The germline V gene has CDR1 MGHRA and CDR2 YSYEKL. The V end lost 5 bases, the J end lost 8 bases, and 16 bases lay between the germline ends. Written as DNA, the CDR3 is TGCGCCAGCAGCTCCCACATGCCGCCCGATGAGCAGTTCTTC. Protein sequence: CASSSHMPPDEQFF.

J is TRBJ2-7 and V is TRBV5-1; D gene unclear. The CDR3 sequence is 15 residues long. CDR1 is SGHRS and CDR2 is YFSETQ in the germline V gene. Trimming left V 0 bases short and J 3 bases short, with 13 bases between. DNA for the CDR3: TGCGCCAGCAGCTTGGCTTCTGGCTGGCTCTACGAGCAGTACTTC. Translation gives CASSLASGWLYEQYF.

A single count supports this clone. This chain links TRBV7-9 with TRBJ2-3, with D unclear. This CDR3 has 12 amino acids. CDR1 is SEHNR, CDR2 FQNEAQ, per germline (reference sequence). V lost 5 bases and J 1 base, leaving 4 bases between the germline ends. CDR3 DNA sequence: TGTGCCAGCAGCCTTGGCACAGATACGCAGTATTTT. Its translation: CASSLGTDTQYF.

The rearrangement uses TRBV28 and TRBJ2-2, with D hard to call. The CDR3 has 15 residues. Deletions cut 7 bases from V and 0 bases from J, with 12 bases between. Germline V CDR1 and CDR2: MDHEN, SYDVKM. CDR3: CASNETPANTGELFF. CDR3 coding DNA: TGTGCCAGCAACGAAACACCCGCGAACACCGGGGAGCTGTTTTTT.

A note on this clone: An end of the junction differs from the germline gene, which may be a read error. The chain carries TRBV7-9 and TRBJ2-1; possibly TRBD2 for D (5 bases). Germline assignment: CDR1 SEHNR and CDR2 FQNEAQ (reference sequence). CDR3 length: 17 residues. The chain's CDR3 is CSSSEPSRGRRDNEQFF. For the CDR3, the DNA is TGTTCCAGCAGCGAACCCTCTCGGGGTAGACGAGACAATGAGCAGTTCTTC. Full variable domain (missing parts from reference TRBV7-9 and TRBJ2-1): DTGVSQNPRHKITKRGQNVTFRCDPISEHNRLYWYRQTLGQGPEFLTYFQNEAQLEKSRLLSDRFSAERPKGSFSTLEIQRTEQGDSAMYLCSSSEPSRGRRDNEQFFGPGTRLTVL.

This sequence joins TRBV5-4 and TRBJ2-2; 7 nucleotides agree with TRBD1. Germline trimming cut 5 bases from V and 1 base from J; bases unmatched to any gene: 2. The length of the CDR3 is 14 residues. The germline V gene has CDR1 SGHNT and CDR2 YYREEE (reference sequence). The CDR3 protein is CASRGQMNTGELFF. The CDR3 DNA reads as TGTGCCAGCAGGGGACAGATGAACACCGGGGAGCTGTTTTTT.

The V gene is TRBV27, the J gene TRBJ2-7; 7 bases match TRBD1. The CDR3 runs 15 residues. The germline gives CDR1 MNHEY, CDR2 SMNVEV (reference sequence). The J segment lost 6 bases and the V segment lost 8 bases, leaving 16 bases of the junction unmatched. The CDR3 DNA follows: TGTGCCAGCGCCACGCCGGACAGGCCGCATGGCGAGCAGTACTTC. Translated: CASATPDRPHGEQYF.

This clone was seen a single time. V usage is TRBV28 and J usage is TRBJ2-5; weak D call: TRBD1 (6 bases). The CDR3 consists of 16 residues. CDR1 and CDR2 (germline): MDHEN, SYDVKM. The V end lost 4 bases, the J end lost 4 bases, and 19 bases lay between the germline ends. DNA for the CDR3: TGTGCCAGCAGTTCGGTTACATCAGGGGCGGGAGAGACCCAGTACTTC. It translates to CASSSVTSGAGETQYF.

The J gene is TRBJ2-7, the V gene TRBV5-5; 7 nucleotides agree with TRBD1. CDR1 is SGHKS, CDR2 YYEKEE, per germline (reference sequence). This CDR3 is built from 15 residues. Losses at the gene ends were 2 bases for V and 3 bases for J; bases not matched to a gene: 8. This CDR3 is CASSLGWDRGYEQYF. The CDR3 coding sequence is TGTGCCAGCAGCTTAGGATGGGACAGAGGCTACGAGCAGTACTTC.

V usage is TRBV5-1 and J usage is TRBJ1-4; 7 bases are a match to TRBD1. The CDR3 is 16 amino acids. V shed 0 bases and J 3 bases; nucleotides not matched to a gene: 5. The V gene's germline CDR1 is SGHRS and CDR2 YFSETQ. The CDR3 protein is CASSLAQGGANEKLFF. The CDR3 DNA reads TGCGCCAGCAGCTTGGCCCAGGGGGGAGCTAATGAAAAACTGTTTTTT.

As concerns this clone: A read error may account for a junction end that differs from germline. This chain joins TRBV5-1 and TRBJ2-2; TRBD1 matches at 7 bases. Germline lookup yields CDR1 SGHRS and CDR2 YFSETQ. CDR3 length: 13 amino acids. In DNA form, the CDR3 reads TGCGCCAGCAGTGGACAGGAGACCGAGGAGCTGTTTTTT. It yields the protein CASSGQETEELFF.

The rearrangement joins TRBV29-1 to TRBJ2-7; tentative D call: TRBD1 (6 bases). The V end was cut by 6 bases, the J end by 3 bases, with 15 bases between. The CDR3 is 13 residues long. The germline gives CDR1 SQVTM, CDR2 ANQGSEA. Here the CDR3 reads CSVLNRDSYEQYF. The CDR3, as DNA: TGCAGCGTCCTCAACAGGGATAGCTACGAGCAGTACTTC.

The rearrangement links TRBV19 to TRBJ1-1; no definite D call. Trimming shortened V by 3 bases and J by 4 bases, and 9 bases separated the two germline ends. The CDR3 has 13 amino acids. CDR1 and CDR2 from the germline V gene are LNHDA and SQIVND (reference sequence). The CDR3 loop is CASSMGAGTEAFF. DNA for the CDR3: TGTGCCAGTAGTATGGGAGCGGGCACTGAAGCTTTCTTT.

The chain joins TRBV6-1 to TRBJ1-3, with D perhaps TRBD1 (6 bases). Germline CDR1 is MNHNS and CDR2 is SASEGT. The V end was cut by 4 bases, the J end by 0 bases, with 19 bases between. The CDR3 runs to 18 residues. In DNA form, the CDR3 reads TGTGCCAGCAGTGTATCCGGGACACCTCGAAGCTCTGGAAACACCATATATTTT. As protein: CASSVSGTPRSSGNTIYF.

CDR3 in DNA: TGTGCTAGTGGTTTAAGCCCCAAAGCGGGGGAGGGGACAGATACGCAGTATTTT. Translation: CASGLSPKAGEGTDTQYF. The V gene is TRBV12-5, the J gene TRBJ2-3; TRBD2 agrees at 8 bases. This CDR3 comprises 18 residues. Germline V gives CDR1 LGHNT, CDR2 FRNRAP. J gave up 3 bases and V 3 bases, and 14 bases lay outside the gene matches.

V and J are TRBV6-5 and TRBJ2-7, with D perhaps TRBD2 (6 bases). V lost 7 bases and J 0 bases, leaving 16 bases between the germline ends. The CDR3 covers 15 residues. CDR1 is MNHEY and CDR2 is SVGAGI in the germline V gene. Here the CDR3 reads CASNPWTTSSYEQYF. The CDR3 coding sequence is TGTGCCAGCAACCCCTGGACTACTTCCTCCTACGAGCAGTACTTC.

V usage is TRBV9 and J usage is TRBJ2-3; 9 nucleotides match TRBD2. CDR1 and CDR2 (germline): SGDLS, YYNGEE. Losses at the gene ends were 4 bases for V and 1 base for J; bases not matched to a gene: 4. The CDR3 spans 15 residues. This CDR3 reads CASSKRTSGTDTQYF. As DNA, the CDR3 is TGTGCCAGCAGCAAACGGACTAGCGGCACAGATACGCAGTATTTT.

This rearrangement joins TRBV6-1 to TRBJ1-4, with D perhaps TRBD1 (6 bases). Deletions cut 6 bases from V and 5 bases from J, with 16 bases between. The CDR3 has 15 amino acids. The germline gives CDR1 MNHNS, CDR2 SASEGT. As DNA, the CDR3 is TGTGCCAGCAGCCTATTACAGGGCCCGAATGAAAAACTGTTTTTT. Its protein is CASSLLQGPNEKLFF.

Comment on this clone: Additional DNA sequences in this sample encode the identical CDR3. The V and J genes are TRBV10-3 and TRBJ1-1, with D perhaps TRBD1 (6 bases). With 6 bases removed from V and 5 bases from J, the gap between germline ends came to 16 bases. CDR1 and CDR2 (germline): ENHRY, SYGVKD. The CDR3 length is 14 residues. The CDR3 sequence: CAISEARGDTEAFF. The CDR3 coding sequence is TGTGCCATCAGCGAAGCCAGGGGTGATACTGAAGCTTTCTTT.

CDR3 in DNA: TGTGCCAGCTCACCTGTAAACACCGGGGAGCTGTTTTTT. Protein sequence: CASSPVNTGELFF. The gene calls are TRBV18 and TRBJ2-2; D ambiguous. Looked up from germline, CDR1 is KGHSH and CDR2 is LQKENI. Trimming pared 3 bases from V and 2 bases from J, leaving 4 bases between. The CDR3 contains 13 residues.

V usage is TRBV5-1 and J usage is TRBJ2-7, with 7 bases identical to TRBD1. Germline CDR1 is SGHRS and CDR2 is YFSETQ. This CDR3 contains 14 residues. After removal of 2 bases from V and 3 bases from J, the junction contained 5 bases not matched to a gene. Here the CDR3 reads CASSLKGAIYEQYF. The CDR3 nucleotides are TGCGCCAGCAGCTTAAAGGGGGCGATCTACGAGCAGTACTTC. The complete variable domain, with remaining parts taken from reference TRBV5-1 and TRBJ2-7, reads KAGVTQTPRYLIKTRGQQVTLSCSPISGHRSVSWYQQTPGQGLQFLFEYFSETQRNKGNFPGRFSGRQFSNSRSEMNVSTLELGDSALYLCASSLKGAIYEQYFGPGTRLTVT.

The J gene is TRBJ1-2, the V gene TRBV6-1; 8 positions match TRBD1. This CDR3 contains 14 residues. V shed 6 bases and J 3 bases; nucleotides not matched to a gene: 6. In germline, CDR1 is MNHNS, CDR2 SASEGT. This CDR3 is CASSGGQGDYGYTF. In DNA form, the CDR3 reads TGTGCCAGCAGCGGCGGACAGGGAGACTATGGCTACACCTTC.

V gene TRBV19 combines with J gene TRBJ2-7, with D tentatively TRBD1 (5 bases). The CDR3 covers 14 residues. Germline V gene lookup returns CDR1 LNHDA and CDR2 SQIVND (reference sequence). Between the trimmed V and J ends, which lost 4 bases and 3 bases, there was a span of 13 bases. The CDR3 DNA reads TGTGCCAGTAGTAGAACAGGTGGTTACTACGAGCAGTACTTC. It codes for CASSRTGGYYEQYF.

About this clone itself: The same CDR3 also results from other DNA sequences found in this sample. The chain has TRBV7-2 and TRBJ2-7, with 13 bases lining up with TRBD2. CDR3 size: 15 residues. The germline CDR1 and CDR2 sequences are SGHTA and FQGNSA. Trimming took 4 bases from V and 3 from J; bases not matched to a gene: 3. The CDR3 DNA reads TGTGCCAGCAGCTGGGGACTAGCGGGAAGCTACGAGCAGTACTTC. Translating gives CASSWGLAGSYEQYF. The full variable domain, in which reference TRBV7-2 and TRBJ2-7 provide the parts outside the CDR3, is GAGVSQSPSNKVTEKGKDVELRCDPISGHTALYWYRQSLGQGLEFLIYFQGNSAPDKSGLPSDRFSAERTGGSVSTLTIQRTQQEDSAVYLCASSWGLAGSYEQYFGPGTRLTVT.

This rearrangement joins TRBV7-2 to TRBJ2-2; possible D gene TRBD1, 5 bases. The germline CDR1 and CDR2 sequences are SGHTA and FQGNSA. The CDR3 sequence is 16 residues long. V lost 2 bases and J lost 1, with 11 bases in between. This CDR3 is CASSLIVTENTGELFF. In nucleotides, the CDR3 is TGTGCCAGCAGCTTAATTGTGACAGAGAACACCGGGGAGCTGTTTTTT.

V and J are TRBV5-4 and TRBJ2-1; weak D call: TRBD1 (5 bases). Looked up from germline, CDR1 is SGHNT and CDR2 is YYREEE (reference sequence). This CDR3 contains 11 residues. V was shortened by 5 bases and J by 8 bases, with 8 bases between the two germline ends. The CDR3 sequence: CASRTRDEQFF. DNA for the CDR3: TGTGCCAGCAGGACCAGGGATGAGCAGTTCTTC.

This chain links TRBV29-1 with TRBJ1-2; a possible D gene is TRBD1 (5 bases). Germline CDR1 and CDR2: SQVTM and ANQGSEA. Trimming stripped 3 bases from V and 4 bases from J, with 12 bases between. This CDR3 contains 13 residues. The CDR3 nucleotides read TGCAGCGTTGATGGGGCAGGGTCCTATGGCTACACCTTC. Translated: CSVDGAGSYGYTF.

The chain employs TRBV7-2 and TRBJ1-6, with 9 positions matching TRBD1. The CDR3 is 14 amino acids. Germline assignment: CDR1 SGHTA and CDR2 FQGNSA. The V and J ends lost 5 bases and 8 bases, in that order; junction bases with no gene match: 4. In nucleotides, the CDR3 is TGTGCCAGCAGCAACCGGGACAGGGATTCACCCCTCCACTTT. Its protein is CASSNRDRDSPLHF.

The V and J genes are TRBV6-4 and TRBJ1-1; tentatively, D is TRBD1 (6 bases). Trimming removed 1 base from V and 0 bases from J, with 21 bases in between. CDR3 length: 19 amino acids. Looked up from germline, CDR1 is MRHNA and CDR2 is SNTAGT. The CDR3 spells CASSDYDRPRLRLNTEAFF. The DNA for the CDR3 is TGTGCCAGCAGTGACTACGACAGGCCCCGCTTAAGATTGAACACTGAAGCTTTCTTT.

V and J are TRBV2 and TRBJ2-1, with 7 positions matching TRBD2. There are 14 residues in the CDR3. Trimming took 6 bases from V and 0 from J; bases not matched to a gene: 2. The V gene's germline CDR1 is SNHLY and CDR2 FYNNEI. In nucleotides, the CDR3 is TGTGCCAGCAGACGGACTAGCTCCTACAATGAGCAGTTCTTC. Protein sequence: CASRRTSSYNEQFF.